Listed here are 20 T cell receptor beta chains from one sample, sequenced in a study of blood T cells in healthy people across ages. Alongside a J-beta primer mix, a sample-barcoded 5' primer served in a second PCR lasting roughly 7 to 11 cycles. Each CDR3 protein gets one entry after TCRdb re-called the 5' RACE reads with MiXCR. The data contain 600,000 to 1,000,000 distinct CDR3 sequences, 58% of them singletons. Sequencing was carried out using blood. Receptors originate from a man aged 30 to 45 in good health.

The gene calls are TRBV29-1 and TRBJ2-4; 11 bases are shared with TRBD2. Germline lookup yields CDR1 SQVTM and CDR2 ANQGSEA. The CDR3 extends over 17 amino acids. CDR3 loop: CRLGTSGCSLAKNIQYF. The CDR3 DNA is TGCAGACTCGGGACTAGCGGATGTTCTCTAGCCAAAAACATTCAGTACTTC.

In this sample, this clonotype turned up once. The chain has TRBV12-3 or TRBV12-4 and TRBJ2-4, with a weak D call TRBD2 (6 bases). The J call may be in error: the DNA end matches TRBJ2-5 better. The CDR3 sequence is 14 residues long. CDR3 in DNA: TGTGCCAGCAGTTCCCCTAGCGAAAAAGAGACCCAGTACTTC. Amino acids: CASSSPSEKETQYF.

The chain has TRBV19 and TRBJ2-5; D is ambiguous. The DNA end is more similar to TRBJ2-7, so the J call may be wrong. Germline V CDR1 and CDR2: LNHDA, SQIVND (reference sequence). The CDR3 sequence is 15 residues long. The CDR3 is CASSTNPTGTYEQYF. The CDR3, as DNA: TGTGCCAGTAGTACCAACCCGACTGGGACCTACGAGCAGTACTTC.

This chain uses TRBV7-2 with TRBJ2-7; possible D gene TRBD2, 7 bases. The CDR3 consists of 13 residues. V lost 6 bases to trimming and J lost 9 bases, with 18 bases between them. Germline CDR1 and CDR2: SGHTA and FQGNSA. The CDR3 protein is CASRTSLAGAQYF. For the CDR3, the DNA is TGTGCCAGCAGAACGTCCTTGGCGGGGGCGCAGTACTTC.

The genes are TRBV20-1 and TRBJ1-4, with D unresolved. CDR1 is DFQATT and CDR2 is SNEGSKA in the germline V gene (reference sequence). The CDR3 is 14 amino acids. Trimming cost V 5 bases and J 8 bases, with 18 bases left between them. For the CDR3, the DNA is TGCAGTGCTCGCTGGTCCGAGTCAGGAGAAAAACTGTTTTTT. Protein sequence: CSARWSESGEKLFF.

This clonotype was recorded once. Mismatch with germline at one junction end may stem from a read error. V is TRBV27 and J is TRBJ2-6; D unclear. Per the germline V gene, CDR1 is MNHEY and CDR2 is SMNVEV (reference sequence). This CDR3 has 15 residues. CDR3 nucleotide sequence: TGTGCCAGCAGTTTTAAGGCGTCTGGGACCAACGTCCTGACTTTC. Translating gives CASSFKASGTNVLTF.

The chain joins TRBV6-2 or TRBV6-3 to TRBJ2-7; 11 bases match TRBD2. V lost 6 bases to trimming and J lost 5 bases; unmatched junction nucleotides: 3. The CDR3 extends over 13 amino acids. From germline, CDR1 is MNHEY and CDR2 SVGEGT. CDR3 coding DNA: TGTGCCAGCAGGACTAGCGGGACAGACGAGCAGTACTTC. Translating it yields CASRTSGTDEQYF.

This clonotype was counted many times. A junction end diverges from the germline sequence, so it may reflect a read error. V gene TRBV13 combines with J gene TRBJ2-7; TRBD2 matches at 13 bases. CDR1 and CDR2 (germline): PRHDT, FYEKMQ (reference sequence). This CDR3 is built from 14 residues. The CDR3, as DNA: TGCGCCAGCAGCTCGGGACTAGCGGGAAACGAGCAGTACTTC. This codes for CASSSGLAGNEQYF. The full variable domain, completed using reference TRBV13 and TRBJ2-7, is AAGVIQSPRHLIKEKRETATLKCYPIPRHDTVYWYQQGPGQDPQFLISFYEKMQSDKGSIPDRFSAQQFSDYHSELNMSSLELGDSALYFCASSSGLAGNEQYFGPGTRLTVT.

The V gene is TRBV3-1, the J gene TRBJ2-4; D gene ambiguous. The CDR3 spans 12 residues. Germline CDR1 and CDR2: LGHDT and YNNKEL (reference sequence). Deletions cut 5 bases from V and 9 bases from J, with 11 bases between. The CDR3 is CASSSSLAIQYF. DNA of the CDR3: TGTGCCAGCAGCAGCAGTTTGGCCATTCAGTACTTC.

The chain has TRBV7-2 and TRBJ2-7; 7 nucleotides line up with TRBD2. CDR1 is SGHTA and CDR2 is FQGNSA in the germline V gene. The CDR3 is 14 amino acids. Trimming took 1 base from V and 3 from J; bases not matched to a gene: 3. CDR3: CASSLGKRGYEQYF. The CDR3 coding sequence is TGTGCCAGCAGCTTAGGAAAGCGGGGCTACGAGCAGTACTTC.

The CDR3 loop is CASSLLAGGSSEQFF. CDR3 nucleotides: TGTGCCAGTTCCTTACTAGCGGGGGGTTCGAGTGAGCAGTTCTTC. J is TRBJ2-1 and V is TRBV6-1; TRBD2 aligns across 12 bases. The length of the CDR3 is 15 residues. V lost 9 bases, J lost 9 bases, and 12 bases stayed unmatched. Germline values: CDR1 MNHNS, CDR2 SASEGT.

This clonotype was seen only once. Mismatch with germline at one junction end may stem from a read error. The chain joins TRBV7-2 to TRBJ2-1; perhaps D is TRBD1 or TRBD2 (5 bases each). Germline CDR1 SGHTA, CDR2 FQGNSA. The length of the CDR3 is 13 residues. The CDR3 DNA is TGTGCCAGCAGCCGGGGCTCCTACACTGAGCAGTTCTTC. It encodes CASSRGSYTEQFF.

The chain is built from TRBV18 and TRBJ1-5, with D hard to call. The CDR3 spans 13 residues. The V end was cut by 3 bases, the J end by 5 bases, with 8 bases between. Germline values: CDR1 KGHSH, CDR2 LQKENI. This CDR3 reads CASSPDQDQPQHF. The CDR3 DNA is TGTGCCAGCTCACCGGACCAGGATCAGCCCCAGCATTTT.

This chain joins TRBV28 and TRBJ2-5, with unresolved D. CDR1 and CDR2 (germline): MDHEN, SYDVKM. Trimming cost V 7 bases and J 3 bases, with 12 bases left between them. CDR3 size: 13 residues. The DNA of the CDR3 is TGTGCCAGCATTTCGACGCACAAAGAGACCCAGTACTTC. Its translation: CASISTHKETQYF.

J is TRBJ2-2 and V is TRBV20-1; possibly TRBD1 for D (5 bases). The CDR3 runs to 11 residues. CDR1 and CDR2 (germline): DFQATT, SNEGSKA (reference sequence). Trimming left V 3 bases short and J 7 bases short, with 6 bases between. The CDR3 DNA sequence: TGCAGTGCTAGCGACAGCGGGGAGCTGTTTTTT. Its translation is CSASDSGELFF.

This rearrangement joins TRBV10-3 to TRBJ2-7, with 10 nucleotides matching TRBD2. V gave up 6 bases and J gave up 1 base; unmatched junction bases: 6. The CDR3 totals 15 residues. CDR1 and CDR2 from the germline V gene are ENHRY and SYGVKD. The CDR3, as DNA: TGTGCCATCAGGCACCTAGCGGGAGAGTCCTACGAGCAGTACTTC. Encoded protein: CAIRHLAGESYEQYF.

This chain connects TRBV20-1 to TRBJ2-3; D possibly corresponds to TRBD2 (5 bases). Germline CDR1 DFQATT, CDR2 SNEGSKA (reference sequence). Trimming cost V 6 bases and J 2 bases, with 18 bases left between them. The CDR3 loop spans 15 amino acids. CDR3 coding DNA: TGCAGTGCCACTGAGGGTTTTAGCTCCACAGATACGCAGTATTTT. This sequence encodes CSATEGFSSTDTQYF.

The rearrangement links TRBV6-5 to TRBJ2-3; TRBD2 matches at 12 bases. The CDR3 is 15 residues long. After removal of 5 bases from V and 5 bases from J, the junction contained 5 bases not matched to a gene. CDR1 and CDR2 from the germline V gene are MNHEY and SVGAGI. The CDR3 region is CASSVTSGRVDTQYF. CDR3 in DNA: TGTGCCAGCAGTGTGACTAGCGGGAGAGTAGATACGCAGTATTTT.

V usage is TRBV28 and J usage is TRBJ2-5; TRBD2 might be the D (6 bases). V was cut by 5 bases and J by 4 bases, with 20 bases left in between. CDR1 and CDR2 (germline): MDHEN, SYDVKM. This CDR3 contains 16 residues. The CDR3 loop reads CASSLGVAAGSETQYF. As DNA, the CDR3 is TGTGCCAGCAGTCTGGGGGTCGCGGCGGGGTCAGAGACCCAGTACTTC.

This clonotype appeared a few times. The genes are TRBV10-3 and TRBJ2-7; 9 positions agree with TRBD1. V gave up 8 bases and J gave up 4 bases; unmatched junction bases: 9. Germline lookup yields CDR1 ENHRY and CDR2 SYGVKD. CDR3 length: 14 amino acids. The CDR3 sequence is CAIGGSGQGYEQYF. The CDR3, as DNA: TGTGCCATCGGCGGTTCCGGACAGGGGTACGAGCAGTACTTC.